Reported below is one TCR beta chain. The source of the sample is a study of control samples from healthy donors and cancer patients. This CDR3 has 16 residues. Looked up from germline, CDR1 is SGHRS and CDR2 is YFSETQ. Losses at the gene ends were 4 bases for V and 2 bases for J; bases not matched to a gene: 4. Method: immunoSEQ multiplex PCR; TCRdb's copy keeps in-frame clones and lacks some. The sample includes more than 95,000 clones, 80% to 90% of them seen just once. The receptor's source is a man aged 55 to 69 in good health. Sequencing used blood. The V gene is TRBV5-1, the J gene TRBJ2-3; 13 bases line up with TRBD2. As DNA, the CDR3 is TGCGCCAGCAGCCTGGGACTAGCGGGGACCACAGATACGCAGTATTTT. It yields the protein CASSLGLAGTTDTQYF.